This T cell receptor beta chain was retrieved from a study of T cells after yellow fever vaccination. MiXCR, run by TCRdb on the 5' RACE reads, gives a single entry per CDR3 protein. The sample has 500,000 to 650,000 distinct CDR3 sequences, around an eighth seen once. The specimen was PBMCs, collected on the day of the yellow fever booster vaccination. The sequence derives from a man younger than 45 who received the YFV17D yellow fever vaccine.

The CDR3 DNA follows: TGTGCCAGCAGCCTGGACAGGGGGCCTAACAATGAGCAGTTCTTC. The encoded protein is CASSLDRGPNNEQFF. This chain uses TRBV6-4 with TRBJ2-1, with 11 positions matching TRBD1. This CDR3 spans 15 amino acids. Per germline, CDR1 MRHNA and CDR2 SNTAGT. Losses at the gene ends were 6 bases for V and 5 bases for J; bases not matched to a gene: 6.